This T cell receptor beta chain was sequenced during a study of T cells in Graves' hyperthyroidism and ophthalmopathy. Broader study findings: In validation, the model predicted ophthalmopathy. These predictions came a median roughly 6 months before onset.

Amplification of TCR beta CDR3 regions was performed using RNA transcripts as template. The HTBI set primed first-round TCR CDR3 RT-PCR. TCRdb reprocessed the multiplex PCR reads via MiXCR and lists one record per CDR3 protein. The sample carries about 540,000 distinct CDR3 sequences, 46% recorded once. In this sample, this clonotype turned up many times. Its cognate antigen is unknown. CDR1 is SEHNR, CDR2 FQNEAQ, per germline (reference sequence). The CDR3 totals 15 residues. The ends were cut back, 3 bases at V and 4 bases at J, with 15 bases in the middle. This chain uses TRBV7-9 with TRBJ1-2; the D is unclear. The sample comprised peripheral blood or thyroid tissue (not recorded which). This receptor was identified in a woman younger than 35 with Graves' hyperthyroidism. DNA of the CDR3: TGTGCCAGCAGCTTCCTCGTCGGGAGGCTCTATGGCTACACCTTC. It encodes CASSFLVGRLYGYTF.